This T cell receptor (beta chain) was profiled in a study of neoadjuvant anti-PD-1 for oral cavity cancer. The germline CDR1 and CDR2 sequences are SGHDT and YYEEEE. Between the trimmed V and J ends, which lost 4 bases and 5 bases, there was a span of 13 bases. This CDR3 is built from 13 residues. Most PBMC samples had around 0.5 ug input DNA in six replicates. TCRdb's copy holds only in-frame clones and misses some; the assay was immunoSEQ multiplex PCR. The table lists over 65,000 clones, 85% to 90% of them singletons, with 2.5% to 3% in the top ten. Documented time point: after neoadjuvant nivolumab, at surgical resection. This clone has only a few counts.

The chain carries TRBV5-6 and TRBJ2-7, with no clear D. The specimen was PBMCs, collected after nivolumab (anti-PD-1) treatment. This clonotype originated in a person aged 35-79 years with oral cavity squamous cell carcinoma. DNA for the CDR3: TGTGCCAGCAGCGGGCTTGGGCCCAACGAGCAGTACTTC. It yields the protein CASSGLGPNEQYF.